This TCR beta chain is from a study of T cells in Graves' hyperthyroidism and ophthalmopathy. This clonotype was seen ten or more times. The antigen is undetermined. There are 14 residues in the CDR3. The V gene lost 2 bases and the J gene lost 3 bases, with 7 bases spanning the gap. Researchers took RNA transcripts and amplified the TCR beta CDR3 regions from them. The primer set for the first-round RT-PCR of the TCR CDR3 was HTBI. TCRdb ran MiXCR on the multiplex PCR reads and lists one entry per CDR3 protein. The sample carries 480,000 or so distinct CDR3 sequences, 40% to 55% recorded once. Lactation, pregnancy, other autoimmune disease or uncontrolled infection led to exclusion of patients. Clinical symptoms, serum thyroxine, TRAb, thyroid ultrasound and orbital computed tomography informed diagnoses. Study-level findings and limits: Peripheral blood also featured most of the thyroid clonotypes expanded above 0.001. Before onset, ophthalmopathy was predicted by the model a median approximately 6.7 months earlier.

Sequenced material: peripheral blood or thyroid tissue (not recorded which). The chain links TRBV12-3 or TRBV12-4 to TRBJ1-4; D gene uncertain. The TCR was taken from an adult woman with Graves' disease, either hyperthyroidism or ophthalmopathy (not recorded which). Here the CDR3 DNA reads TGTGCCAGCAGTTTACGGGGTTCTAATGAAAAACTGTTTTTT. It yields the protein CASSLRGSNEKLFF.